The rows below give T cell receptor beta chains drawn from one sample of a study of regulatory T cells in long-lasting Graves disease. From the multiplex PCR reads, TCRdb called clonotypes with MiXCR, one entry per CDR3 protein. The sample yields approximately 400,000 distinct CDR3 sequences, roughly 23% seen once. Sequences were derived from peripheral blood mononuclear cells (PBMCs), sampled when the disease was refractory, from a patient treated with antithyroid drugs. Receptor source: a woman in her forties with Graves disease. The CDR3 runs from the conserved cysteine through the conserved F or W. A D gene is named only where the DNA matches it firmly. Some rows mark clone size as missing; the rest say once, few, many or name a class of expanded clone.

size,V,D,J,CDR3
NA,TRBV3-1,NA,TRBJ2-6,CASSPWGVRANVLTF
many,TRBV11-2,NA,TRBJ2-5,CASSFGAGEETQYF
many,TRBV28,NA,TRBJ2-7,CASIREIPYEQYF
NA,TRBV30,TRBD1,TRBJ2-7,CAWRDRGHYEQYF
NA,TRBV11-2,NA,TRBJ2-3,CASSSTGPHTDTQYF
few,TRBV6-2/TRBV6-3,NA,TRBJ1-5,CASSYDHSYQPQHF
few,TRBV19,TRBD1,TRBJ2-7,CASSPADRDSYEQYF
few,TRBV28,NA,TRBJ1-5,CASSLQIQPQHF
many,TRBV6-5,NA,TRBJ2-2,CASSYSGTGELFF
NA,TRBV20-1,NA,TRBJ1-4,CSASKASREKLFF
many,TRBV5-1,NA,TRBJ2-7,CASSFLDAAPLYEQYF
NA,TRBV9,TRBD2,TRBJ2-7,CASSISGSAYEQYF
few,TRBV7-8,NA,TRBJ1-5,CASSSSVNINQPQHF
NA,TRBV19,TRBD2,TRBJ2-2,CASSIPPSSGTNTGELFF
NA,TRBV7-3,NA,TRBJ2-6,CASSSFRHGANVLTF
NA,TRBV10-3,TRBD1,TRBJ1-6,CAIRDRGSGSPLHF
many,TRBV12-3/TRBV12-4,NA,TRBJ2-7,CASSLSDPWSMRYF
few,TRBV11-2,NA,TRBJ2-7,CASSLDGGRTYEQYF
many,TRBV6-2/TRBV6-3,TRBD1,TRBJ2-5,CASRRQGTETQYF
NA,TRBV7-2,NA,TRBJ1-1,CASSLDRGANEAFF
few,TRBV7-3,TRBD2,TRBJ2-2,CASSLLGLAGGRNTGELFF
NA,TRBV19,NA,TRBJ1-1,CASNNRGTATNTEAFF
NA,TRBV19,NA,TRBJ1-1,CASSLLQTGPTEAFF
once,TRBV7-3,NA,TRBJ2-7,CASSLYTGPYEQYF
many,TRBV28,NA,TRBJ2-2,CASSWDQASSGELFF
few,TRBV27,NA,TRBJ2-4,CASSLSPTGAKNIQYF
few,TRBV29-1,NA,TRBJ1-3,CSVRTRGPSGNTIYF
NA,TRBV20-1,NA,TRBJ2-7,CSARDQVGGIGQYF
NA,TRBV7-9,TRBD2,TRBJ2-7,CASSPFGAGGPHGYEQYF
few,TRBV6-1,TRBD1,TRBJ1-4,CASSPDRREKLFF
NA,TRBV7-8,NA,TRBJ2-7,CASSLTGPAYEQYF
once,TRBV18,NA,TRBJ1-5,CASSPRRTAPNQPQHF
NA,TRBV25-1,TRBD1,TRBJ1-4,CASSEREVRPGQGLRREKLFF
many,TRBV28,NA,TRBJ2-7,CASSSAPPYEQYF
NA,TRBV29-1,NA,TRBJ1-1,CSVAPGVSNTEAFF
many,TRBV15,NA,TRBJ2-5,CATSSEVGVYGTQYF
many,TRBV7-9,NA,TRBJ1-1,CASRDVMGTEAFF
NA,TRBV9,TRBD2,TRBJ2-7,CASGGGGADEQYF
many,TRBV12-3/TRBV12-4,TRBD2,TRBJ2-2,CASSLALADYTGELFF
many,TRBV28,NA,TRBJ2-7,CASSLLPGLPFGYEQYF
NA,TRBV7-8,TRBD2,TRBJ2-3,CASSPTRTSGSTDTQYF
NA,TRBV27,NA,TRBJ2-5,CASSLRVARETQYF
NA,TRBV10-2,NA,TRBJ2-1,CASSDFLDPNVEQFF
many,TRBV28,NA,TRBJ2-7,CASTRLGSTYEQYF
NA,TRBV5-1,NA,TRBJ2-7,CASSFTDSYEQYF
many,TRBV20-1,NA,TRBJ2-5,CSASTRGTQYF
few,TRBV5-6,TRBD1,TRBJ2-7,CASSMDRRTYEQYF
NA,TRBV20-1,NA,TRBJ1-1,CSVTPRGSEAFF
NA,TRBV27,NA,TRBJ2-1,CASSDRYSSYNEQFF
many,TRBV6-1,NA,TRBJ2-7,CASSNRVYEQYF
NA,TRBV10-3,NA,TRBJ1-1,CAISITGSNTEAFF
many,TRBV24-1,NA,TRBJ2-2,CATSDPLAGELFF
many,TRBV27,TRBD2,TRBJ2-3,CASSSGLAGDFLDNTQYF
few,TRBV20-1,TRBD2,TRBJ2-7,CSANHETSGNPYEQYF
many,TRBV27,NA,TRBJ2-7,CASKDFFTYEQYF
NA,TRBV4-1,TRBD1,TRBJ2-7,CASSQAQGVNEQYF
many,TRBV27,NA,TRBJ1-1,CASSLFSGTVSTEAFF
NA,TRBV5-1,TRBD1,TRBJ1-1,CASSLGQGIFDEAFF
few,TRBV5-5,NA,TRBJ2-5,CASRNRDQETQYF